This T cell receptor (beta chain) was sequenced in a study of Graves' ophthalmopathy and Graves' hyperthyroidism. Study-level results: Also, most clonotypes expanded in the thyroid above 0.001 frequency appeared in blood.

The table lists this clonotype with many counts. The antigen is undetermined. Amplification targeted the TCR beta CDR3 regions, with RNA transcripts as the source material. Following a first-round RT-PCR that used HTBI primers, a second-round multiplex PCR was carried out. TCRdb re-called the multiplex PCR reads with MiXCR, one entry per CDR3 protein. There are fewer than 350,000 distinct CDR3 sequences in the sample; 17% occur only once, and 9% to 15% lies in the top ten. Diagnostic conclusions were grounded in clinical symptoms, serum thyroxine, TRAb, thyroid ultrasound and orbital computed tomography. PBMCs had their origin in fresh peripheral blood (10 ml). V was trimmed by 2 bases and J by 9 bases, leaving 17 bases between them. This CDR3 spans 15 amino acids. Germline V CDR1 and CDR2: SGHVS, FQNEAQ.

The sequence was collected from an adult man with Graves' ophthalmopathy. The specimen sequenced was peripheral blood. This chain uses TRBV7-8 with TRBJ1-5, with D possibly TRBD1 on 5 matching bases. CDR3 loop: CASSLSGHSDGPQHF. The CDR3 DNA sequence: TGTGCCAGCAGCTTATCAGGGCACTCCGATGGGCCCCAGCATTTT.